This is a list of T cell receptor beta chains from one sample in a study of beta chain features in type 1 diabetes. The assay was immunoSEQ multiplex PCR, and TCRdb's table has in-frame clones only and misses some. The sample lists about half a million clones, 30% occurring once. The sample was naive CD4+ T cells from blood. These receptors came from a man younger than 35 in good health. CDR3s include the opening cysteine and the closing phenylalanine or tryptophan. Fields, in order: CDR3 protein, J gene, V gene, D gene. D genes are given only for firm matches.

CDR3aa: CSVDDTHNEQFF
j_gene: TRBJ2-1
v_gene: TRBV29-1
d_gene: -

CDR3aa: CASSLPNPEQFF
j_gene: TRBJ2-1
v_gene: TRBV5-1
d_gene: -

CDR3aa: CASKFHSTDTQYF
j_gene: TRBJ2-3
v_gene: TRBV27
d_gene: -

CDR3aa: CAWSARGGSYNEQFF
j_gene: TRBJ2-1
v_gene: TRBV30
d_gene: TRBD2

CDR3aa: CASSEAPGYTF
j_gene: TRBJ1-2
v_gene: TRBV2
d_gene: -

CDR3aa: CASSQDRRAGGFNEQFF
j_gene: TRBJ2-1
v_gene: TRBV4-3
d_gene: TRBD2

CDR3aa: CASSALLAGVPDTQYF
j_gene: TRBJ2-3
v_gene: TRBV4-3
d_gene: TRBD2

CDR3aa: CATGARGPGANVLTF
j_gene: TRBJ2-6
v_gene: TRBV30
d_gene: -

CDR3aa: CASSQDPGQGGEKLFF
j_gene: TRBJ1-4
v_gene: TRBV4-3
d_gene: TRBD1

CDR3aa: CAWSVGRRSSGNTIYF
j_gene: TRBJ1-3
v_gene: TRBV30
d_gene: -

CDR3aa: CASSVSSGRANEQFF
j_gene: TRBJ2-1
v_gene: TRBV5-6
d_gene: TRBD2

CDR3aa: CASSQASTVPYEQYF
j_gene: TRBJ2-7
v_gene: TRBV4-2
d_gene: -

CDR3aa: CSVGSGDGTDTQYF
j_gene: TRBJ2-3
v_gene: TRBV29-1
d_gene: -

CDR3aa: CASSEGGGLPAGETQYF
j_gene: TRBJ2-5
v_gene: TRBV25-1
d_gene: -

CDR3aa: CASSLSARRDSYNEQFF
j_gene: TRBJ2-1
v_gene: TRBV19
d_gene: -

CDR3aa: CASSLVLDSYEQYF
j_gene: TRBJ2-7
v_gene: TRBV7-9
d_gene: -

CDR3aa: CSVEGGPTYNEQFF
j_gene: TRBJ2-1
v_gene: TRBV29-1
d_gene: -

CDR3aa: CASGTGSGPSNEQFF
j_gene: TRBJ2-1
v_gene: TRBV12-5
d_gene: -

CDR3aa: CASSAGTSGRAKTNEQFF
j_gene: TRBJ2-1
v_gene: TRBV5-1
d_gene: TRBD2

CDR3aa: CAWRAEWGYGYTF
j_gene: TRBJ1-2
v_gene: TRBV30
d_gene: -

CDR3aa: CASREDHVRYEQYF
j_gene: TRBJ2-7
v_gene: TRBV6-1
d_gene: -

CDR3aa: CAWTTGYEQYF
j_gene: TRBJ2-7
v_gene: TRBV30
d_gene: -

CDR3aa: CSAWTGYTQYF
j_gene: TRBJ2-3
v_gene: TRBV20-1
d_gene: -

CDR3aa: CASSTRGSGNPNEQFF
j_gene: TRBJ2-1
v_gene: TRBV9
d_gene: -

CDR3aa: CASSARGARESDTQYF
j_gene: TRBJ2-3
v_gene: TRBV9
d_gene: -

CDR3aa: CASSSRVTGELFF
j_gene: TRBJ2-2
v_gene: TRBV7-2
d_gene: -

CDR3aa: CSAGTDQETQYF
j_gene: TRBJ2-5
v_gene: TRBV29-1
d_gene: TRBD1

CDR3aa: CASTVPGYEQYF
j_gene: TRBJ2-7
v_gene: TRBV28
d_gene: -

CDR3aa: CASSPGSNQPQHF
j_gene: TRBJ1-5
v_gene: TRBV18
d_gene: -

CDR3aa: CASSVEGFRTDTQYF
j_gene: TRBJ2-3
v_gene: TRBV9
d_gene: -

CDR3aa: CAWNIGGPTEAFF
j_gene: TRBJ1-1
v_gene: TRBV30
d_gene: -

CDR3aa: CASSPGGGRNEKLFF
j_gene: TRBJ1-4
v_gene: TRBV7-9
d_gene: TRBD1

CDR3aa: CSVGQGGEKLFF
j_gene: TRBJ1-4
v_gene: TRBV29-1
d_gene: TRBD1

CDR3aa: CASSHRARGLNNEQFF
j_gene: TRBJ2-1
v_gene: TRBV4-1
d_gene: -

CDR3aa: CASSLAQEYEQYF
j_gene: TRBJ2-7
v_gene: TRBV7-2
d_gene: -

CDR3aa: CASSRPTRLGIHEQFF
j_gene: TRBJ2-1
v_gene: TRBV7-9
d_gene: -

CDR3aa: CASSPTGSGSYNEQFF
j_gene: TRBJ2-1
v_gene: TRBV25-1
d_gene: TRBD2

CDR3aa: CASSVLGVAKNIQYF
j_gene: TRBJ2-4
v_gene: TRBV19
d_gene: -

CDR3aa: CATGSSYNEQFF
j_gene: TRBJ2-1
v_gene: TRBV30
d_gene: -

CDR3aa: CASSGLAVNYEQYF
j_gene: TRBJ2-7
v_gene: TRBV7-9
d_gene: TRBD2

CDR3aa: CASTVGSNQPQHF
j_gene: TRBJ1-5
v_gene: TRBV2
d_gene: -

CDR3aa: CASSGGVQGRTDTQYF
j_gene: TRBJ2-3
v_gene: TRBV11-2
d_gene: -

CDR3aa: CAWSVRRLASSYNEQFF
j_gene: TRBJ2-1
v_gene: TRBV30
d_gene: TRBD2

CDR3aa: CASSLGGALAWPPYEQYF
j_gene: TRBJ2-7
v_gene: TRBV7-2
d_gene: -